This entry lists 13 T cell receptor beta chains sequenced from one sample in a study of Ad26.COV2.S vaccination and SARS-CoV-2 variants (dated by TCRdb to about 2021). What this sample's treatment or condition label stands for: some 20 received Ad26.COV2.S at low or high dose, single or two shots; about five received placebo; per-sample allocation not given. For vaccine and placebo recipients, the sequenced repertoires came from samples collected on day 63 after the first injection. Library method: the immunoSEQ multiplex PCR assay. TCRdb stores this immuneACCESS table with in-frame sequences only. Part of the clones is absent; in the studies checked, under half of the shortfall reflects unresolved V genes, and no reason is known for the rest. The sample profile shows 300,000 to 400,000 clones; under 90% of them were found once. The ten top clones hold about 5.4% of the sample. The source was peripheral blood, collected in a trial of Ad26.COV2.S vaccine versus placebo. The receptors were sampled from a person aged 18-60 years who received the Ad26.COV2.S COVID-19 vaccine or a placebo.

This CDR3 reads CASRGRPEDEKLFF. The CDR3 nucleotides read TGTGCCAGCAGAGGCCGGCCGGAGGATGAAAAACTGTTTTTT. The genes are TRBV5-4 and TRBJ1-4; the D is unclear. This CDR3 spans 14 amino acids. CDR1 is SGHNT, CDR2 YYREEE, per germline (reference sequence). V was cut by 5 bases and J by 6 bases, with 14 bases left in between.

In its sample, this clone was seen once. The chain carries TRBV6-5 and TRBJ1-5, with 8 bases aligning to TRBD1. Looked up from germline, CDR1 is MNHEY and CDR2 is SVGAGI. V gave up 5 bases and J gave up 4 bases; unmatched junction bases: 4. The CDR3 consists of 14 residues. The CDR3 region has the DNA TGTGCCAGCAGTCCGGGACAGGCGAATCAGCCCCAGCATTTT. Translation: CASSPGQANQPQHF.

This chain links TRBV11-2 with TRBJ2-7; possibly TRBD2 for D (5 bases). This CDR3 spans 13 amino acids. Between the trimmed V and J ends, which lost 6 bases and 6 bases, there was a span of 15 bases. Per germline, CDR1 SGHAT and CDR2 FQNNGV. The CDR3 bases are TGTGCCAGCAGTGGCCTTGAGGGTCGCGAGCAGTACTTC. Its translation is CASSGLEGREQYF.

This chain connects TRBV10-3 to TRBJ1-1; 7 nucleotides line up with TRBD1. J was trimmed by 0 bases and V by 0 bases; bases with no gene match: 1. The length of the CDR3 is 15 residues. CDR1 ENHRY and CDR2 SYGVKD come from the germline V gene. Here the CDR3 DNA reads TGTGCCATCAGTGAGTCAGGGGGCATGAACACTGAAGCTTTCTTT. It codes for CAISESGGMNTEAFF.

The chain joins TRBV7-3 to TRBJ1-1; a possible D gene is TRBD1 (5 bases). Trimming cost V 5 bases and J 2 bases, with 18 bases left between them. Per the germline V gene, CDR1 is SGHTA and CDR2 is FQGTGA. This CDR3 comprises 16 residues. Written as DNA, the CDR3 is TGTGCCAGCAGCCAGCGAGGTGGGCAGGGAAACACTGAAGCTTTCTTT. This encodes CASSQRGGQGNTEAFF.

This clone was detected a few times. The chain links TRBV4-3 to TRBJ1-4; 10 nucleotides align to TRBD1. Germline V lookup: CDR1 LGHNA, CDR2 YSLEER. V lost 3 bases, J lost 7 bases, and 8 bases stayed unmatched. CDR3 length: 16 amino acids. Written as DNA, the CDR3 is TGCGCCAGCAGCCACGAATTAGGGACAGGGGTTGAAAAACTGTTTTTT. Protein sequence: CASSHELGTGVEKLFF.

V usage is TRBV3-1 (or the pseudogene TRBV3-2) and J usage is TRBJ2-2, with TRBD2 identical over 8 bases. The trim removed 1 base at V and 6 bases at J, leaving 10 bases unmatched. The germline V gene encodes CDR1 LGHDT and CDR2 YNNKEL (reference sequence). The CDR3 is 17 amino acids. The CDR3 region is CASSQAPGVAGPGELFF. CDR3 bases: TGTGCCAGCAGCCAAGCCCCGGGAGTAGCGGGGCCCGGGGAGCTGTTTTTT.

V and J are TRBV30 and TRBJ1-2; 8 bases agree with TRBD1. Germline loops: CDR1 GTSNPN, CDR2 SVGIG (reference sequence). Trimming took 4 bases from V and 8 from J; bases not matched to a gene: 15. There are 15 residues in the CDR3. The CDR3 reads CAWTPPRQGSWGYTF. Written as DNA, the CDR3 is TGTGCCTGGACTCCCCCCCGACAGGGGAGTTGGGGCTACACCTTC. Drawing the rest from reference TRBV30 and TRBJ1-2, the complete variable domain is SQTIHQWPATLVQPVGSPLSLECTVEGTSNPNLYWYRQAAGRGLQLLFYSVGIGQISSEVPQNLSASRPQDRQFILSSKKLLLSDSGFYLCAWTPPRQGSWGYTFGSGTRLTVV.

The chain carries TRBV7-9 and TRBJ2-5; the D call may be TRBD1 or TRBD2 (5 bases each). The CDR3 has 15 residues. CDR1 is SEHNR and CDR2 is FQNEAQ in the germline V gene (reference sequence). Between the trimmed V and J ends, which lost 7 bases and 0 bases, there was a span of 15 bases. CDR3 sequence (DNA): TGTGCCAGCACTTCGATCCGGGACGACCAAGAGACCCAGTACTTC. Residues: CASTSIRDDQETQYF.

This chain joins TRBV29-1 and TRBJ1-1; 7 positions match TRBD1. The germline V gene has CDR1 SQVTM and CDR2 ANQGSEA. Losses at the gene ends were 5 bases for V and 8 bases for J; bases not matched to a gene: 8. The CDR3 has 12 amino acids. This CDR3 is CSVYGVGQEAFF. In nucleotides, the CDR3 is TGCAGCGTTTACGGGGTGGGACAGGAAGCTTTCTTT.

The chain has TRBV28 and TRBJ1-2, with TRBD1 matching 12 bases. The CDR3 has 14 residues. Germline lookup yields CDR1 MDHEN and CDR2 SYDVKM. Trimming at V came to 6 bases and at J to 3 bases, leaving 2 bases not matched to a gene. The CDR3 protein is CASRGTGGHYGYTF. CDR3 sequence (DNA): TGTGCCAGCAGAGGGACAGGGGGCCACTATGGCTACACCTTC.

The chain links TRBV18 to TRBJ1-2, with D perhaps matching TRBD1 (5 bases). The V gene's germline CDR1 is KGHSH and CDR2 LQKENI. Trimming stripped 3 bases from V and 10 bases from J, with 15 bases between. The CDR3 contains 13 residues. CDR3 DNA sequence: TGTGCCAGCTCACCCTCAGGGAAGGGAGACTACACCTTC. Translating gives CASSPSGKGDYTF.

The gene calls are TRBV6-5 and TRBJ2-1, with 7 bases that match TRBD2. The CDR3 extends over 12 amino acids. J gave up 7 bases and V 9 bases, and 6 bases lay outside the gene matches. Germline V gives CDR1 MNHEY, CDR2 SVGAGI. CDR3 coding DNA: TGTGCCAGTGCGGTTAGCGGGAATGAGCAGTTCTTC. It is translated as CASAVSGNEQFF.